The clone carrying this TCR beta chain was observed a few times. Its antigen is unidentified. The sample belongs to a study of human T cells and chemical hapten exposure. Study as a whole: Patients were given diphenylcyclopropenone on the scalp weekly across the approximately 25-week study. The patients were mostly female; they had alopecia areata, totalis or universalis. Notes on the study in general: No shift was seen in TCRs above 1 in 1000 frequency with DPC sensitization.

TCRdb reanalysed the RACE reads using MiXCR and keeps one entry per CDR3 protein. The table has about 250,000 distinct CDR3 sequences, roughly 7.7% seen once. There are 15 residues in the CDR3. Trimming at V came to 8 bases and at J to 7 bases, leaving 11 bases not matched to a gene. CDR1 is SGHTA and CDR2 is FQGTGA in the germline V gene. Specified time point: pre-sensitization, week 0. Treatment described: therapeutic diphenylcyclopropenone sensitization with weekly scalp DPC. Blood sampling preceded each patch test application. The source material was whole blood, sampled in connection with sensitization to the hapten diphenylcyclopropenone (DPC). This receptor was obtained from a man aged 18 to 30 with alopecia areata. Some clones in this sample may be carry-over from other donors' samples. This chain uses TRBV7-3 with TRBJ2-1; the match to TRBD2 covers 10 bases. The CDR3 here is CASGISGGAWNEQFF. The CDR3 bases are TGTGCCAGCGGGATCAGCGGGGGGGCTTGGAATGAGCAGTTCTTC.